This T cell receptor (beta chain) came from a study of shared T cell receptors in the human thymus. Data came from immunoSEQ multiplex PCR; TCRdb stores just in-frame clones and leaves some out. The repertoire consists of about 380,000 clones, with more than 85% occurring once and the leading ten covering roughly 0.02%. V lost 7 bases, J lost 4 bases, and 11 bases stayed unmatched. Germline V gene data show CDR1 as MDHEN and CDR2 as SYDVKM. This CDR3 is 16 amino acids long. The sample taken for sequencing was thymocytes. The TCR sequence derives from a human donor. The V gene is TRBV28, the J gene TRBJ2-1; 9 bases align to TRBD2. CDR3 nucleotides: TGTGCCAGCAAGGTGGGAGCGGGAGGAGTTTACAATGAGCAGTTCTTC. Translating gives CASKVGAGGVYNEQFF.